This TCR beta chain originates from a study of identical twins (dated by TCRdb to the mid-2010s). Context from the whole study: To test whether fetal clonotypes persist, this study deep-sequenced TCR alpha and beta repertoires from monozygotic twins, from unrelated adults of various ages, and from cord blood. To rule out contamination, the twin experiments were replicated at different times with different library preparation protocols.

Points the paper makes about the study in general: Because the same donors could not be followed over many years, the conclusions depended on cross-sectional statistical analysis. Fewer insertions were carried by abundant cord blood beta clonotypes, a similar but weaker trend appeared in young adult naive repertoires, and no such trend appeared in memory repertoires. Compared with coincidental sharing between unrelated individuals, out-of-frame TCR alpha sequences shared between twins showed an excess of sequences with low generation probability. Excess twin sharing in beta out-of-frame sequences was weaker because fewer shared sequences lowered the signal-to-noise ratio. Zero-insertion analyses could be partly confounded by invariant T cells such as MAIT and iNKT, although diverse VJ usage argued against such confounding for most clonotypes. Recombination models systematically underestimated out-of-frame TCR alpha sharing in monozygotic twins but agreed with sharing between unrelated individuals.

Every donor in the study was a healthy Caucasian. Three pairs of female monozygotic twins, all aged 18 to 29 years, made up the twin cohort. CD4+ and CD8+ T cell populations were isolated with positive isolation kits from Invitrogen. The receptor library was made with 5' RACE. The listed sequencing device is Illumina HiSeq 2000. Template switching added a universal primer binding site, and the final cDNA carried a unique molecular identifier that allowed TCR cDNA molecules to be counted accurately. Specific primers in the conserved constant-segment region were used to synthesize first-strand cDNA for TCR alpha and beta chains. To control for contamination, each cDNA library was double barcoded with a SMART-Mk sample barcode plus Illumina barcodes. TruSeq adapter sequences, together with Illumina sample barcodes, were added in two successive PCR steps. TCR alpha and beta cDNA libraries were sequenced on the Illumina HiSeq platform with custom primers. Per the source publication's procedure: MiGEC processed the raw reads to extract unique molecular identifiers, while MiXCR was used to determine the CDR3 positions. Recombination models were inferred per individual with the repgenHMM and IGoR tools using an EM algorithm. The analysis of shared clonotypes was done with the tcR package in R, with sharing normalized by the product of cloneset sizes. To study raw recombination free of thymic and clonal selection effects, out-of-frame nonproductive sequences were analyzed. TCRdb's own reprocessing of the public reads used fastp at Q25 and MiXCR and kept productive beta chains. Merged by CDR3 protein, the rows form single entries marked with the most common genes and DNA. The V and J calls follow TCRdb's processing rather than the paper's. For this sample there are some 500,000 distinct CDR3 sequences; 11% to 15% appear just once. The top ten clonotypes cover 0.4% to 0.55% of the sample.

As concerns this clonotype: Its target antigen remains unknown. Per-base qualities were not stored, and no clone one base away is much larger.

The same sample was also used in a study of yellow fever vaccine responses in identical twins. The second study's authors report: The authors reported that the T cell response to vaccination in identical twins appeared partly convergent and partly personalized. In identical twins, the study followed T cell clones that responded to the vaccine with precision.

The receptor was derived from a woman between 18 and 29 years old in good health. The specimen sequenced was CD4+ T cells sorted from blood.

The CDR3 loop reads CASRVVLAGPSYNEQFF. DNA sequence: TGTGCCAGCAGGGTAGTACTAGCGGGCCCCTCCTACAATGAGCAGTTCTTC. The V gene is TRBV3-1 and the J gene is TRBJ2-1; a stretch of 9 junction bases matches TRBD2. CDR1 and CDR2, looked up from the germline V gene (reference sequence), are LGHDT and YNNKEL. Trimming accounts for 6 bases at V and 0 bases at J, while the number of junction bases matched to no gene is 9. The CDR3 starts with the cysteine, ends with the phenylalanine, and has 17 residues. The sequence is cut down to CDR3 DNA, 51 bases in frame from base 1.